A single sample is the source of the 8 T cell receptor beta chains below, sequenced in a study of cytomegalovirus exposure and HLA in healthy donors. Primers included in the PCR were 60 Vbeta and 13 Jbeta primers. Clones were read by immunoSEQ multiplex PCR, and TCRdb kept only the in-frame ones, dropping some. The sample has some 130,000 clones, approximately 61% seen once. Sample: PBMCs. The origin of the receptors is a human donor in good health.

This chain uses TRBV19 with TRBJ1-1, with D perhaps matching TRBD1 (5 bases). With 10 bases removed from V and 1 base from J, the gap between germline ends came to 10 bases. Germline CDR1 is LNHDA and CDR2 is SQIVND (reference sequence). CDR3 size: 12 residues. CDR3 protein: CATNQGNTEAFF. The CDR3 DNA follows: TGTGCCACCAATCAGGGGAACACTGAAGCTTTCTTT.

This chain uses TRBV10-3 with TRBJ2-7; 8 nucleotides match TRBD1. J lost 5 bases, V lost 4 bases, and 4 bases had no gene match. CDR1 and CDR2 (germline): ENHRY, SYGVKD. The CDR3 is 13 residues long. Written as DNA, the CDR3 is TGTGCCATCAGTGTCGACAGGGGTAACGAGCAGTACTTC. Translated: CAISVDRGNEQYF.

This clone was counted a single time. This rearrangement joins TRBV19 to TRBJ2-2; 10 nucleotides match TRBD2. Unmatched junction bases numbered 1, after V lost 4 bases and J lost 5 bases. Germline V gives CDR1 LNHDA, CDR2 SQIVND (reference sequence). The CDR3 is made up of 14 amino acids. CDR3: CASSSSGRTGELFF. The DNA of the CDR3 is TGTGCCAGTAGTAGTAGCGGGAGGACCGGGGAGCTGTTTTTT.

The chain uses TRBV7-8 and TRBJ2-3; no clear D gene. The V end lost 4 bases, the J end lost 6 bases, and 11 bases lay between the germline ends. CDR1 SGHVS and CDR2 FQNEAQ come from the germline V gene. CDR3 length: 13 residues. The CDR3, as DNA: TGTGCCAGCAGCTCCATAAAAGAGGATACGCAGTATTTT. Translated, it gives CASSSIKEDTQYF. Full variable domain (outside the CDR3, taken from reference TRBV7-8 and TRBJ2-3): GAGVSQSPRYKVAKRGQDVALRCDPISGHVSLFWYQQALGQGPEFLTYFQNEAQLDKSGLPSDRFFAERPEGSVSTLKIQRTQQEDSAVYLCASSSIKEDTQYFGPGTRLTVL.

The chain combines TRBV5-8 with TRBJ2-1; D not certain. V gave up 3 bases and J gave up 9 bases, with 10 bases separating them. This CDR3 has 12 residues. Germline values: CDR1 SGHTS, CDR2 YDEGEE. The CDR3 DNA follows: TGTGCCAGCAGCTCGGGTTTGGGTGAGCAGTTCTTC. Encoded protein: CASSSGLGEQFF.

This clone showed up just a few times. V usage is TRBV13 and J usage is TRBJ2-1; no definite D call. There are 12 residues in the CDR3. With 5 bases removed from V and 8 bases from J, the gap between germline ends came to 10 bases. Germline assignment: CDR1 PRHDT and CDR2 FYEKMQ (reference sequence). The CDR3 is CASSPTRDEQFF. In DNA form, the CDR3 reads TGTGCCAGCAGCCCCACCCGGGATGAGCAGTTCTTC.

The CDR3 region has the DNA TGTGCCAGCATGGGAGTAAGGTCCTACAATGAGCAGTTCTTC. Translated: CASMGVRSYNEQFF. V usage is TRBV2 and J usage is TRBJ2-1; a weak D match, TRBD2 (5 bases). CDR3 length equals 14 residues. Per germline, CDR1 SNHLY and CDR2 FYNNEI. V was pared by 7 bases and J by 1 base, with 11 bases between.

On this clone itself: The junction departs from germline at one end; a sequencing error may be responsible. This chain joins TRBV7-7 and TRBJ2-1; D is undetermined. Germline V gives CDR1 SSHAT, CDR2 FNYEAQ (reference sequence). The CDR3 runs to 14 residues. The CDR3 region is CASSLGGDVNEQFF. CDR3 sequence (DNA): TGTGCTAGCAGCCTCGGCGGCGACGTCAATGAGCAGTTCTTC.